These T cell receptor beta chains were read from a single sample in a study of Ad26.COV2.S vaccination and SARS-CoV-2 variants. The data were produced by immunoSEQ multiplex PCR, yet TCRdb's version contains in-frame clones alone and is incomplete. The table shows around 500,000 clones, with roughly 87% occurring only once. The sample was peripheral blood, taken in a trial of Ad26.COV2.S vaccine versus placebo. These receptors all come from a person between 18 and 65 years old who received the Ad26.COV2.S COVID-19 vaccine or a placebo. Both conserved end residues are part of each CDR3. A D gene is named only where the DNA matches it firmly. Not every row has a clone size; where given, it reads once, few, many or a size class.

d_call,clone_size,j_call,v_call,cdr3_aa,cdr3_nt
TRBD1,few,TRBJ1-6,TRBV7-9,CASSLDRGISPLHF,TGTGCCAGCAGCCTGGACAGGGGAATCTCACCCCTCCACTTT
-,once,TRBJ1-6,TRBV6-6,CASSSTGLSNISPLHF,TGTGCCAGCAGTTCAACGGGACTTTCCAATATTTCACCCCTCCACTTT
TRBD2,-,TRBJ2-5,TRBV7-9,CASSFGLAGGETQYF,TGTGCCAGCAGCTTTGGACTAGCGGGCGGGGAGACCCAGTACTTC
TRBD1,once,TRBJ2-2,TRBV28,CASRTPADRGNTGELFF,TGTGCCAGCAGAACCCCGGCGGACAGGGGGAACACCGGGGAGCTGTTTTTT
-,-,TRBJ2-3,TRBV12-3/TRBV12-4,CASSSAFTDTQYF,TGTGCCAGCAGTTCCGCTTTCACAGATACGCAGTATTTT
-,once,TRBJ1-4,TRBV3-1/TRBV3-2,CASSQDQHEKLFF,TGTGCCAGCAGCCAAGATCAGCATGAAAAACTGTTTTTT
-,-,TRBJ1-2,TRBV18,CASSPLAPENYGYTF,TGTGCCAGCTCACCACTAGCCCCAGAAAACTATGGCTACACCTTC
-,-,TRBJ1-1,TRBV10-3,CAISEGAGTEAFF,TGTGCCATCAGTGAGGGGGCTGGCACTGAAGCTTTCTTT
-,-,TRBJ2-3,TRBV11-2,CASSSLLGAPTDTQYF,TGTGCCAGCAGCTCCCTTCTGGGGGCGCCCACAGATACGCAGTATTTT
TRBD2,-,TRBJ2-1,TRBV18,CASSQRLAGDNEQFF,TGTGCCAGCTCACAAAGACTAGCGGGAGATAATGAGCAGTTCTTC
-,-,TRBJ2-7,TRBV7-2,CASSLGGAEVYEQYF,TGTGCCAGCAGCTTAGGCGGGGCGGAGGTATACGAGCAGTACTTC
-,-,TRBJ1-2,TRBV27,CASSSQGNYGYTF,TGTGCCAGCAGTTCGCAGGGGAACTATGGCTACACCTTC
-,-,TRBJ2-7,TRBV6-2/TRBV6-3,CASSYRGPDLDEQYF,TGTGCCAGCAGTTACAGGGGTCCCGATCTGGACGAGCAGTACTTC
-,-,TRBJ1-2,TRBV4-1,CASSQDNYGYTF,TGCGCCAGCAGCCAAGATAACTATGGCTACACCTTC
-,-,TRBJ2-1,TRBV7-9,CASSILDPTVWNEQFF,TGTGCCAGCAGCATACTGGACCCTACGGTGTGGAATGAGCAGTTCTTC
TRBD1,-,TRBJ1-1,TRBV10-3,CAIAQGMNTEAFF,TGTGCCATCGCACAGGGGATGAACACTGAAGCTTTCTTT
-,once,TRBJ2-7,TRBV6-5,CASSKGDGVTYEQYF,TGTGCCAGCAGCAAGGGGGACGGAGTTACCTACGAGCAGTACTTC
-,once,TRBJ2-3,TRBV7-3,CASSLTITDTQYF,TGTGCCAGCAGCTTAACGATCACAGATACGCAGTATTTT
-,-,TRBJ2-3,TRBV18,CASSPPQGGADTQYF,TGTGCCAGCTCACCACCGCAGGGTGGTGCGGATACGCAGTATTTT
TRBD2,-,TRBJ2-7,TRBV6-6,CASTLGGSGEQYF,TGTGCCAGCACCCTTGGCGGGAGCGGCGAGCAGTACTTC
-,-,TRBJ2-6,TRBV11-2,CASSPPGWGSGANVLTF,TGTGCCAGCAGCCCCCCTGGGTGGGGATCTGGGGCCAACGTCCTGACTTTC
-,-,TRBJ1-6,TRBV6-5,CASSFGADNSPLHF,TGTGCCAGCAGTTTTGGGGCAGATAATTCACCCCTCCACTTT
-,-,TRBJ1-1,TRBV5-1,CASGEQDTNTEAFF,TGCGCCAGCGGAGAACAGGACACGAACACTGAAGCTTTCTTT
TRBD1,-,TRBJ1-2,TRBV6-5,CASSYEGADGYTF,TGTGCCAGCAGTTACGAGGGGGCTGATGGCTACACCTTC
TRBD1,-,TRBJ1-2,TRBV12-3/TRBV12-4,CASRFRQGYGYTF,TGTGCCAGCAGATTTAGACAGGGGTATGGCTACACCTTC
-,once,TRBJ1-6,TRBV4-2,CASSQRGGNWDNSPLHF,TGTGCCAGCAGCCAAAGGGGGGGTAACTGGGATAATTCACCCCTCCACTTT
-,-,TRBJ1-2,TRBV18,CASSPRGLGSYGYTF,TGTGCCAGCTCACCACGGGGTTTAGGTTCCTATGGCTACACCTTC
-,-,TRBJ2-7,TRBV28,CASSLSGAYEQYF,TGTGCCAGCAGTCTAAGCGGAGCCTACGAGCAGTACTTC
-,-,TRBJ2-6,TRBV7-9,CASSLGRRPNSGANVLTF,TGTGCCAGCAGCTTAGGTCGTAGACCGAACTCTGGGGCCAACGTCCTGACTTTC
-,once,TRBJ1-5,TRBV30,CAWSVNSQPQHF,TGTGCCTGGAGTGTCAATTCTCAGCCCCAGCATTTT
TRBD1,-,TRBJ2-4,TRBV18,CASSPPGTAINIQYF,TGTGCCAGCTCACCACCCGGGACAGCCATAAACATTCAGTACTTC
-,-,TRBJ2-1,TRBV4-2,CASSQGVGSYNEQFF,TGTGCCAGCAGCCAGGGGGTTGGCAGTTACAATGAGCAGTTCTTC
-,once,TRBJ1-2,TRBV7-2,CASSLTAGIVYGYTF,TGTGCCAGCAGCTTAACCGCGGGTATCGTCTATGGCTACACCTTC
-,-,TRBJ2-1,TRBV28,CASSFPQGAGVNTEQFF,TGTGCCAGCAGTTTCCCCCAGGGGGCGGGAGTTAACACTGAGCAGTTCTTC
-,-,TRBJ2-1,TRBV24-1,CATSDYGDQFF,TGTGCCACCAGTGACTACGGCGACCAGTTCTTC
TRBD2,-,TRBJ2-5,TRBV11-2,CASSLGLAGETQYF,TGTGCCAGCAGCTTAGGACTAGCGGGGGAGACCCAGTACTTC
-,-,TRBJ2-1,TRBV5-6,CASSPGGGNDEQFF,TGTGCCAGCAGCCCAGGGGGGGGCAACGATGAGCAGTTCTTC
-,-,TRBJ2-7,TRBV5-8,CASSLNRGGGVEQYF,TGTGCCAGCAGCTTGAATCGGGGTGGAGGGGTCGAGCAGTACTTC
TRBD2,-,TRBJ2-3,TRBV6-6,CASSPGRTSGGALVADTQYF,TGTGCCAGCAGTCCGGGCAGGACTAGCGGGGGGGCTTTGGTGGCAGATACGCAGTATTTT
-,-,TRBJ1-2,TRBV30,CAWSALGVGYGYTF,TGTGCCTGGAGTGCTCTTGGGGTCGGCTATGGCTACACCTTC
TRBD1,-,TRBJ2-7,TRBV28,CASSSPGQGYEQYF,TGTGCCAGCAGTTCACCGGGACAGGGGTACGAGCAGTACTTC
TRBD1,-,TRBJ1-2,TRBV6-2/TRBV6-3,CASSYGDRGSNGYTF,TGTGCCAGCAGTTACGGGGACAGGGGCTCAAATGGCTACACCTTC
-,-,TRBJ1-1,TRBV6-6,CASSYGGGAGEAFF,TGTGCCAGCAGTTACGGAGGCGGGGCGGGTGAAGCTTTCTTT
-,-,TRBJ2-7,TRBV18,CASSRQETYEQYF,TGTGCCAGCTCACGTCAGGAGACCTACGAGCAGTACTTC
-,-,TRBJ2-7,TRBV19,CASSTSQGYEQYF,TGTGCCAGTAGTACGTCTCAGGGGTACGAGCAGTACTTC
-,-,TRBJ1-4,TRBV19,CASSRTATNEKLFF,TGTGCCAGTAGTCGGACTGCAACTAATGAAAAACTGTTTTTT
-,-,TRBJ2-3,TRBV27,CASSFGTGVSTDTQYF,TGTGCCAGCAGTTTCGGTACCGGGGTGAGCACAGATACGCAGTATTTT
-,-,TRBJ2-7,TRBV15,CATSSVDHPEQYF,TGTGCCACCAGCAGTGTAGACCATCCCGAGCAGTACTTC
-,-,TRBJ2-7,TRBV6-2/TRBV6-3,CASSPLRVFEQYF,TGTGCCAGCAGTCCACTCAGGGTATTCGAGCAGTACTTC